This T cell receptor (beta chain) originates from a study of T cell repertoires in cytomegalovirus infection. Overall study findings and caveats: There were carriers of CMV plus the relevant HLA, and cumulative public TCR beta family frequency identified them.

This clonotype was counted at least ten times. The antigen is undetermined. With 1 base removed from V and 8 bases from J, the gap between germline ends came to 17 bases. This CDR3 contains 15 residues. Germline V CDR1 and CDR2: SGHTA, FQGNSA. TCRdb re-analysed the reads in MiXCR, keeping a single row per CDR3 protein. The table includes some 400,000 distinct CDR3 sequences, less than 20% detected once. The sequencing sample was made of PBMCs. The origin of this receptor is a human donor in good health (CMV status not recorded). Some clones in this sample may be carry-over from other donors' samples. The chain uses TRBV7-2 and TRBJ1-2; possible D gene TRBD1, 6 bases. The CDR3 loop is CASSLVGGGRGGYTF. As DNA, the CDR3 is TGTGCCAGCAGCTTAGTTGGGGGGGGCAGGGGAGGCTACACCTTC.